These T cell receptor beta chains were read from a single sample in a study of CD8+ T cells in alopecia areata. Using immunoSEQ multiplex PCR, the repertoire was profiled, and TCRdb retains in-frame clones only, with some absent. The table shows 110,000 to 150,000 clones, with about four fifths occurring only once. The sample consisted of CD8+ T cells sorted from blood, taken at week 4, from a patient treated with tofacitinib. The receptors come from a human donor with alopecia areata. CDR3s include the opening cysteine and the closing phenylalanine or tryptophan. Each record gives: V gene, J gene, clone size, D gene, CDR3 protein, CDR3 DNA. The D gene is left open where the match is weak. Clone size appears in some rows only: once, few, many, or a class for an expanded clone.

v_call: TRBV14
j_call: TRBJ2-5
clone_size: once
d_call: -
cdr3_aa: CASSQDHPPQWTQYF
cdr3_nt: TGTGCCAGCAGCCAAGACCACCCCCCGCAGTGGACCCAGTACTTC

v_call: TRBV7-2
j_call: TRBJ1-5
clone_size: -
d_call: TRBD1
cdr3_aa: CASSERGGYGNQPQHF
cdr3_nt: TGTGCCAGCAGCGAGAGAGGGGGCTATGGCAATCAGCCCCAGCATTTT

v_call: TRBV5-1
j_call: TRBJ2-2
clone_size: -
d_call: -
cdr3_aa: CASSLVGAHTGELFF
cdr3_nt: TGCGCCAGCAGCCTGGTGGGGGCTCACACCGGGGAGCTGTTTTTT

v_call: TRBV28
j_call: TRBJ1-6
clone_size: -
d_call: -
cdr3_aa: CASSLGQGSVVALHF
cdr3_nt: TGTGCCAGCAGCCTCGGACAAGGGTCCGTCGTGGCCCTCCACTTT

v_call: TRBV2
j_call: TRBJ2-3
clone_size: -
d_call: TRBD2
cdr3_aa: CASRSTGTTSADTQYF
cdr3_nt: TGTGCCAGCAGATCCACCGGGACTACCTCCGCAGATACGCAGTATTTT

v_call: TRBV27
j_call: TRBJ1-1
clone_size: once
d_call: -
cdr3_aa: CASSLSRSGSLNTEAFF
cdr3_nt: TGTGCCAGCAGTTTATCTCGGTCAGGGTCCCTGAACACTGAAGCTTTCTTT

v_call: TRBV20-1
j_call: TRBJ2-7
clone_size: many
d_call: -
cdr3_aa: CSARDGYEQYF
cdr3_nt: TGCAGTGCTAGAGATGGGTACGAGCAGTACTTC

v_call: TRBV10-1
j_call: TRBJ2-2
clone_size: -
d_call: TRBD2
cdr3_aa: CATQAGLAGANTGELFF
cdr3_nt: TGCGCCACCCAGGCGGGACTAGCGGGGGCGAACACCGGGGAGCTGTTTTTT

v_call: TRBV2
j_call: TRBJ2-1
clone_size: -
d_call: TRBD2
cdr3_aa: CASTSSGPYNEQFF
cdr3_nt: TGTGCCAGCACCTCTAGCGGGCCCTACAATGAGCAGTTCTTC

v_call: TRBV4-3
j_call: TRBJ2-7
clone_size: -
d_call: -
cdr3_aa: CASSQDTSYEQYF
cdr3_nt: TGCGCCAGCAGCCAAGACACTTCCTACGAGCAGTACTTC

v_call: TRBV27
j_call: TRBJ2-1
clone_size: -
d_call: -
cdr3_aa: CASSTYNEQFF
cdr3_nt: TGTGCCAGCAGTACCTACAATGAGCAGTTCTTC

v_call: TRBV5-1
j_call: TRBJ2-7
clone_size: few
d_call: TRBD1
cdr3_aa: CASSLGQGAYEQYF
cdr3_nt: TGCGCCAGCAGCTTGGGTCAGGGGGCCTACGAGCAGTACTTC

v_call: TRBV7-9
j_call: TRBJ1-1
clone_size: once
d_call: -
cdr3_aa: CASSLLQTENTEAFF
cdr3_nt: TGTGCCAGCAGCTTGCTCCAGACAGAGAACACTGAAGCTTTCTTT

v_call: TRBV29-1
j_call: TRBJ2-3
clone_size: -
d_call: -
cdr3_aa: CSGNSYPPWYF
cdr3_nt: TGCAGCGGGAACTCGTACCCACCATGGTATTTT

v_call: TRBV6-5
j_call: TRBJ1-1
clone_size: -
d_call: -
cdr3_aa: CASSHGDTEAFF
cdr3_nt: TGTGCCAGCAGCCACGGAGACACTGAAGCTTTCTTT

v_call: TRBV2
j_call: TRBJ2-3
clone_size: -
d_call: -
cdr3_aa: CASSEVWQGYSTDTQYF
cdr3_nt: TGTGCCAGCAGTGAAGTGTGGCAGGGGTATAGCACAGATACGCAGTATTTT

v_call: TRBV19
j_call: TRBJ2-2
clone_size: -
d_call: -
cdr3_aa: CATRFGSNTGELFF
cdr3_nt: TGTGCCACTCGTTTTGGGTCGAACACCGGGGAGCTGTTTTTT

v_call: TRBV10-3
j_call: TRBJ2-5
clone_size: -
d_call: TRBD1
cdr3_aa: CAIGDRAIGETQYF
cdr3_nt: TGTGCCATCGGAGACAGGGCCATTGGGGAGACCCAGTACTTC

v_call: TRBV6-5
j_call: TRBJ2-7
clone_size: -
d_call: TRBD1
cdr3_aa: CASSEGQGGYEQYF
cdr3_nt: TGTGCCAGCAGCGAGGGACAGGGGGGATACGAGCAGTACTTC

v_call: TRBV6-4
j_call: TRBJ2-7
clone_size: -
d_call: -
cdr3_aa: CASSYSLEVPTYEQYF
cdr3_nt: TGTGCCAGCAGTTACTCGTTGGAGGTCCCGACCTACGAGCAGTACTTC

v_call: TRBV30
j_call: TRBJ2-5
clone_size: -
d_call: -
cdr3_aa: CAWSVNVETGGLLQETQYF
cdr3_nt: TGTGCCTGGAGTGTAAACGTGGAGACGGGGGGCCTCCTCCAAGAGACCCAGTACTTC

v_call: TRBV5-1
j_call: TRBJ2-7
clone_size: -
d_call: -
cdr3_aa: CASSTDEWYEQYF
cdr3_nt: TGCGCCAGCAGCACGGACGAATGGTACGAGCAGTACTTC

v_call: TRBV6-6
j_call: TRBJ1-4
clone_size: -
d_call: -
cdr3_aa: CASSSLPGSNEKLFF
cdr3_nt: TGTGCCAGCAGCTCTCTCCCAGGGAGTAATGAAAAACTGTTTTTT

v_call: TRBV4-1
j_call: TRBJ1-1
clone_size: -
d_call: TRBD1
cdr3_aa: CASSQDRGTEAFF
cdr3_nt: TGCGCCAGCAGCCAAGACAGGGGGACTGAAGCTTTCTTT

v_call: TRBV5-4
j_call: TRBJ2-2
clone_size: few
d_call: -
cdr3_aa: CASSPSLADTSNTGELFF
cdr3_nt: TGTGCCAGCAGCCCCTCTCTGGCGGACACCTCGAACACCGGGGAGCTGTTTTTT

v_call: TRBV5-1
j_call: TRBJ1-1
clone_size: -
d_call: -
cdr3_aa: CASSQLGGWTEAFF
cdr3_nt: TGCGCCAGCAGCCAACTAGGGGGGTGGACTGAAGCTTTCTTT

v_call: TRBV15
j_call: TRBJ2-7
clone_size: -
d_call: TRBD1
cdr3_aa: CATSSRDSSYEQYF
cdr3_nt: TGTGCCACCAGCAGCCGGGACAGCTCCTACGAGCAGTACTTC

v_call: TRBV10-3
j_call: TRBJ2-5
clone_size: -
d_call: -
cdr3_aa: CAISEEGIGKTQYF
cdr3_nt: TGTGCCATCAGTGAGGAGGGTATCGGGAAGACCCAGTACTTC

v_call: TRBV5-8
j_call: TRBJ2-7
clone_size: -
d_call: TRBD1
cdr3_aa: CASINRGPYEQYF
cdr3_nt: TGTGCCAGCATCAACAGGGGTCCCTACGAGCAGTACTTC

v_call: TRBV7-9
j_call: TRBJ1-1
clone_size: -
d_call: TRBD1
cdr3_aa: CASLQGGGTEAFF
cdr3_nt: TGTGCCAGCTTACAGGGGGGAGGAACTGAAGCTTTCTTT

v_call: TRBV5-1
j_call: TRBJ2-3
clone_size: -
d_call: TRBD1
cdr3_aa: CASSSDRVPADTQYF
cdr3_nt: TGCGCCAGCAGCTCCGACAGGGTTCCCGCAGATACGCAGTATTTT

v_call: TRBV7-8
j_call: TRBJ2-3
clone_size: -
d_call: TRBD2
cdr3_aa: CASSFVAGGSTDTQYF
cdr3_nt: TGTGCCAGCAGCTTTGTAGCGGGGGGAAGCACAGATACGCAGTATTTT

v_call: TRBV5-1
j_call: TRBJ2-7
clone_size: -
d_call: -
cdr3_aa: CASSLRLENSYEQYF
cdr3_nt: TGCGCCAGCAGCTTGCGACTAGAGAATTCCTACGAGCAGTACTTC

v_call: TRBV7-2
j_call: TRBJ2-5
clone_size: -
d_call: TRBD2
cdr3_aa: CASSFPGLEETQYF
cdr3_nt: TGTGCCAGCAGCTTCCCGGGACTAGAGGAGACCCAGTACTTC

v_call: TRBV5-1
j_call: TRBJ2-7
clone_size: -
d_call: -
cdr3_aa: CASLPGTGSGEQYF
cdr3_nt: TGCGCCAGCCTCCCGGGTACAGGGAGCGGGGAGCAGTACTTC

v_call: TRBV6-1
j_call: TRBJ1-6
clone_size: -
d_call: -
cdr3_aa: CASSPTGTPLHF
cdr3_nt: TGTGCCAGCAGCCCAACCGGGACACCCCTCCACTTT

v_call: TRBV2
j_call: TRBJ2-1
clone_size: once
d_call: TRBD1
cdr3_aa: CASSGQGGYNEQFF
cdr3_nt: TGTGCCAGCAGTGGACAGGGTGGCTACAATGAGCAGTTCTTC

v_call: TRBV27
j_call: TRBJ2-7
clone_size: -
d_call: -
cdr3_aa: CASSYQSSYEQYF
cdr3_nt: TGTGCCAGCAGTTATCAAAGCTCCTACGAGCAGTACTTC

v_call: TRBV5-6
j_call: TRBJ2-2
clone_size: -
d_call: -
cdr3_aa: CASSLLSSHGELFF
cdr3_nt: TGTGCCAGCAGCTTGCTTAGTAGTCACGGGGAGCTGTTTTTT

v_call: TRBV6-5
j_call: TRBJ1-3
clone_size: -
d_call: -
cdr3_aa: CASSPGASGNTIYF
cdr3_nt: TGTGCCAGCAGCCCGGGGGCCTCTGGAAACACCATATATTTT

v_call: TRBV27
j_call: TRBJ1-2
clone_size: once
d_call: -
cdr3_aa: CASSLSGGVYGYTF
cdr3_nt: TGTGCCAGCAGTTTATCGGGAGGAGTCTATGGCTACACCTTC

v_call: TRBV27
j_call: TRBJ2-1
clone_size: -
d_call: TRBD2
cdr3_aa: CASSSGGFYNEQFF
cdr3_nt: TGTGCCAGCAGTTCCGGGGGGTTTTACAATGAGCAGTTCTTC

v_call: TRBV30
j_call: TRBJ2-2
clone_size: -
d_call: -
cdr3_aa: CAWNSGSGELFF
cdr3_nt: TGTGCCTGGAATTCGGGAAGCGGGGAGCTGTTTTTT

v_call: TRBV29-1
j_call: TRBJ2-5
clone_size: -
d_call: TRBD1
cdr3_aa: CSVTGTEEIQYF
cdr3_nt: TGCAGCGTTACCGGGACAGAAGAGATCCAGTACTTC

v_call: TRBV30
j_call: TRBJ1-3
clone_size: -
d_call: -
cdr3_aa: CAWSVGDGNTIYF
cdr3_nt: TGTGCCTGGAGTGTCGGGGATGGAAACACCATATATTTT

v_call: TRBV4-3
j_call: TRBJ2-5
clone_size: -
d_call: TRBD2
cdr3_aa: CASSHRLAEPQETQYF
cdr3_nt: TGCGCCAGCAGCCACCGACTAGCGGAGCCCCAAGAGACCCAGTACTTC